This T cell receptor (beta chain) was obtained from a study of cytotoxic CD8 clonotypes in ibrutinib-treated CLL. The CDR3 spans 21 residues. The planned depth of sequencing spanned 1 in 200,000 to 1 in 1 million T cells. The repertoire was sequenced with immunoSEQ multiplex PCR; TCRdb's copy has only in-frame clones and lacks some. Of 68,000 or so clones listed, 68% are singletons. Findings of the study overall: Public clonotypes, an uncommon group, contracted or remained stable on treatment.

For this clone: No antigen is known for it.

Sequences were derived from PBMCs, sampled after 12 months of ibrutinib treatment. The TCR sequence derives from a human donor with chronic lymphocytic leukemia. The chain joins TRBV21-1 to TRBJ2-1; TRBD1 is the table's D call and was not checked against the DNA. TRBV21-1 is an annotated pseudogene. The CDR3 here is CASSKGGGGDRGRSSYNEQFF. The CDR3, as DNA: TGTGCCAGCAGCAAAGGGGGCGGTGGGGACAGGGGCAGGAGCTCCTACAATGAGCAGTTCTTC.